This T cell receptor beta chain was obtained from a study of shared clonotypes between healthy human individuals. As for the study in general: Samples came from two female and three male donors aged 18 to 49. CD8 memory received one plate per donor, CD8 naive two, CD4 memory three and CD4 naive three.

At a deep level, the assay was run. This table comes from immunoSEQ multiplex PCR, and its TCRdb copy is limited to in-frame clones, with some not included. The sample consists of around 1,900,000 clones, around 93% of them appearing once. V lost 7 bases to trimming and J lost 2 bases, with 9 bases between them. Germline lookup yields CDR1 SNHLY and CDR2 FYNNEI. The CDR3 spans 12 residues. Positive CCR7 selection of CD45RO-negative cells yielded the naive CD8 cells, and terminally differentiated effector memory CD45RA+ cells were excluded. The chain employs TRBV2 and TRBJ2-7; no clear D. Sequencing was performed on naive CD8+ T cells from PBMCs. This receptor was taken from a man aged 18 to 30 in good health. Some clones in this sample may be carry-over from other donors' samples. CDR3 region: CASNGPAYEQYF. The CDR3, as DNA: TGTGCCAGCAACGGGCCCGCCTACGAGCAGTACTTC. Variable domain in full (rest from reference TRBV2 and TRBJ2-7): EPEVTQTPSHQVTQMGQEVILRCVPISNHLYFYWYRQILGQKVEFLVSFYNNEISEKSEIFDDQFSVERPDGSNFTLKIRSTKLEDSAMYFCASNGPAYEQYFGPGTRLTVT.